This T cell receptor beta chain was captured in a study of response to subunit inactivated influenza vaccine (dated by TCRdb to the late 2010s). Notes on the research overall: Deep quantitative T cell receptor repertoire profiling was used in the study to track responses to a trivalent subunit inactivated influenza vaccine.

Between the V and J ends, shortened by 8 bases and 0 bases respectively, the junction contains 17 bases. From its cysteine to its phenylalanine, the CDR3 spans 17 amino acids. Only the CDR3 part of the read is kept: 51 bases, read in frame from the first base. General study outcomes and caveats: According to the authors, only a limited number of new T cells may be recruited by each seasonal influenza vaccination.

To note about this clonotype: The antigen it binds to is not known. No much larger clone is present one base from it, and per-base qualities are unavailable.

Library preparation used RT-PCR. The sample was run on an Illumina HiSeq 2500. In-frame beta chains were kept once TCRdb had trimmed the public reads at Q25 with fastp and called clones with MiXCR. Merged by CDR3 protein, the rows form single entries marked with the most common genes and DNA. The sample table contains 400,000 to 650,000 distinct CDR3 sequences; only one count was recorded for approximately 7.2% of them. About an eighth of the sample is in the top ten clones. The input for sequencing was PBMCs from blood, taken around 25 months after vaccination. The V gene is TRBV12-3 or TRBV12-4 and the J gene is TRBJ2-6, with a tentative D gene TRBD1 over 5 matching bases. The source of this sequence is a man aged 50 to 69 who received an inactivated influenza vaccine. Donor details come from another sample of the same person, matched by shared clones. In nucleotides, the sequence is TGTGCCAGCCGGTCAGGGTGGTGGTACTCTGGGGCCAACGTCCTGACTTTC. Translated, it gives CASRSGWWYSGANVLTF.